Below are 7 T cell receptor beta chains sequenced from a single sample in a study of OX40 agonist ivuxolimab in advanced cancers. Only in-frame clones appear in the TCRdb table, and some are missing; sequencing was by immunoSEQ multiplex PCR. The data show some 80,000 clones, 65% to 90% seen once. The source material was CD4+ or CD8+ T cells sorted from blood, sampled in a trial of the OX40 agonist ivuxolimab. These receptors were collected from an adult with an advanced solid tumor such as melanoma, head and neck, liver or kidney cancer.

The chain links TRBV4-3 to TRBJ2-6, with 7 bases identical to TRBD2. With V trimmed by 0 bases and J by 4 bases, 12 bases remained unmatched. This CDR3 is 19 amino acids long. CDR1 and CDR2 from the germline V gene are LGHNA and YSLEER. The DNA of the CDR3 is TGCGCCAGCAGCCAAGATAGCAGCGGGGAGGCGGCCGGGGCCAACGTCCTGACTTTC. It translates to CASSQDSSGEAAGANVLTF.

V usage is TRBV9 and J usage is TRBJ1-3; D not certain. Trimming stripped 0 bases from V and 7 bases from J, with 5 bases between. Germline lookup yields CDR1 SGDLS and CDR2 YYNGEE. The CDR3 is 12 residues long. The CDR3 coding sequence is TGTGCCAGCAGCGTAGTTGGGAACACCATATATTTT. Amino acids: CASSVVGNTIYF.

There are a few counts of this clone. The V call is TRBV6-5, the J call TRBJ1-6; 7 bases align to TRBD1. The CDR3 loop spans 15 amino acids. The germline V gene has CDR1 MNHEY and CDR2 SVGAGI. After removal of 7 bases from V and 9 bases from J, the junction contained 12 bases not matched to a gene. In nucleotides, the CDR3 is TGTGCCAGCACTCCCAGGGGGATCAGGGGTTCACCCCTCCACTTT. It specifies CASTPRGIRGSPLHF.

The chain has TRBV6-5 and TRBJ2-7; the match to TRBD1 covers 8 bases. V lost 4 bases to trimming and J lost 5 bases; unmatched junction nucleotides: 10. This CDR3 has 15 amino acids. The germline V gene encodes CDR1 MNHEY and CDR2 SVGAGI. The CDR3 bases are TGTGCCAGCAGTTCCACAGGGGGGTTCTACGACGAGCAGTACTTC. Amino acid sequence: CASSSTGGFYDEQYF.

A single count supports this clone. The rearrangement links TRBV29-1 to TRBJ2-2; D gene uncertain. CDR1 SQVTM and CDR2 ANQGSEA come from the germline V gene. The CDR3 is 12 amino acids. Trimming removed 4 bases from V and 7 bases from J, with 10 bases in between. The CDR3 coding sequence is TGCAGCGTTGGGGCAGGACGCGGGGAGCTGTTTTTT. Translating it yields CSVGAGRGELFF.

About this clone itself: Distinct nucleotide sequences in the sample also encode this CDR3. V usage is TRBV5-6 and J usage is TRBJ2-7, with D perhaps TRBD1 or TRBD2 (6 bases each). V dropped 4 bases and J dropped 2 bases, with 13 bases sitting between them. CDR1 SGHDT and CDR2 YYEEEE come from the germline V gene. The CDR3 has 14 residues. The CDR3: CASSPGEVPYEQYF. The DNA for the CDR3 is TGTGCCAGCAGCCCAGGGGAGGTACCCTACGAGCAGTACTTC.

This sequence joins TRBV7-3 and TRBJ1-2, with D tentatively TRBD1 (6 bases). V lost 5 bases and J 4 bases, leaving 14 bases between the germline ends. The CDR3 is 14 residues long. Per germline, CDR1 SGHTA and CDR2 FQGTGA. The CDR3: CASSHDRPGYGYTF. DNA of the CDR3: TGTGCCAGCAGCCACGACAGGCCCGGCTATGGCTACACCTTC. Full variable domain (remainder filled in from reference TRBV7-3 and TRBJ1-2): GAGVSQTPSNKVTEKGKYVELRCDPISGHTALYWYRQSLGQGPEFLIYFQGTGAADDSGLPNDRFFAVRPEGSVSTLKIQRTERGDSAVYLCASSHDRPGYGYTFGSGTRLTVV.